The 20 T cell receptor beta chains below all came from one sample that was sequenced in a study of blood T cell repertoires in COVID-19. Generated by immunoSEQ multiplex PCR, the TCRdb table keeps only in-frame clones and is missing some. This sample has about 190,000 clones; under 90% occur once, and the top ten carry around 20%. Sequenced: peripheral blood. The receptors stem from a human donor in a cohort sampled during active COVID-19.

J is TRBJ2-1 and V is TRBV19, with 9 bases aligning to TRBD2. The CDR3 has 17 amino acids. V gave up 3 bases and J gave up 0 bases; unmatched junction bases: 6. The V gene's germline CDR1 is LNHDA and CDR2 SQIVND (reference sequence). CDR3 protein: CASSIRGGRGSYNEQFF. The CDR3 region has the DNA TGTGCCAGTAGTATTAGGGGCGGGAGGGGCTCCTACAATGAGCAGTTCTTC. The entire variable domain, with the rest obtained from reference TRBV19 and TRBJ2-1, is as follows: DGGITQSPKYLFRKEGQNVTLSCEQNLNHDAMYWYRQDPGQGLRLIYYSQIVNDFQKGDIAEGYSVSREKKESFPLTVTSAQKNPTAFYLCASSIRGGRGSYNEQFFGPGTRLTVL.

The chain is built from TRBV28 and TRBJ2-5, with TRBD2 matching over 10 bases. Trimming at V came to 7 bases and at J to 3 bases, leaving 8 bases not matched to a gene. This CDR3 is 15 amino acids long. Germline CDR1 reads MDHEN; CDR2 reads SYDVKM. The CDR3 here is CASKVPLAGEETQYF. The CDR3 DNA is TGTGCCAGCAAGGTCCCGCTAGCGGGAGAAGAGACCCAGTACTTC. The whole variable domain, filled in from reference TRBV28 and TRBJ2-5, reads DVKVTQSSRYLVKRTGEKVFLECVQDMDHENMFWYRQDPGLGLRLIYFSYDVKMKEKGDIPEGYSVSREKKERFSLILESASTNQTSMYLCASKVPLAGEETQYFGPGTRLLVL.

The chain has TRBV7-9 and TRBJ1-5; D remains unclear. The CDR3 runs 14 residues. Per the germline V gene, CDR1 is SEHNR and CDR2 is FQNEAQ (reference sequence). The V and J ends lost 2 bases and 2 bases respectively, with 7 bases between them. The CDR3 here is CASSLSGGNQPQHF. The CDR3 region has the DNA TGTGCCAGCAGCTTATCCGGGGGCAATCAGCCCCAGCATTTT.

The chain employs TRBV6-5 and TRBJ2-2; 10 bases align to TRBD1. This CDR3 contains 14 residues. The germline V gene has CDR1 MNHEY and CDR2 SVGAGI. After removal of 6 bases from V and 7 bases from J, the junction contained 5 bases not matched to a gene. CDR3 amino acids: CASRQRTGGGELFF. The CDR3 bases are TGTGCCAGCAGACAGAGGACAGGGGGCGGGGAGCTGTTTTTT.

This clone has just one count. This rearrangement joins TRBV5-1 to TRBJ1-4, with D possibly TRBD1 on 6 matching bases. Trimming removed 2 bases at V and 7 bases at J, with 12 bases between. The CDR3 extends over 14 amino acids. Germline CDR1 reads SGHRS; CDR2 reads YFSETQ. CDR3: CASSLGQSGEKLFF. The CDR3 DNA follows: TGCGCCAGCAGCTTAGGACAGTCTGGTGAAAAACTGTTTTTT.

The chain carries TRBV9 and TRBJ2-1, with 8 nucleotides matching TRBD2. The CDR3 runs 21 residues. CDR1 is SGDLS, CDR2 YYNGEE, per germline. V lost 3 bases and J lost 0; bases outside the gene matches: 20. CDR3 residues: CASSARFTSGRPGVSYNEQFF. In nucleotides, the CDR3 is TGTGCCAGCAGCGCCCGTTTTACTAGCGGCCGACCCGGGGTCTCCTACAATGAGCAGTTCTTC. Drawing the rest from reference TRBV9 and TRBJ2-1, the complete variable domain is DSGVTQTPKHLITATGQRVTLRCSPRSGDLSVYWYQQSLDQGLQFLIQYYNGEERAKGNILERFSAQQFPDLHSELNLSSLELGDSALYFCASSARFTSGRPGVSYNEQFFGPGTRLTVL.

In DNA form, the CDR3 reads TGTGCCAGTAGTATAAAGTCACGAGAGACTAAACTGTTTTTT. It specifies CASSIKSRETKLFF. The J gene is TRBJ1-4, the V gene TRBV19; D is uncertain. V lost 2 bases, J lost 11 bases, and 15 bases lay in between. The CDR3 covers 14 residues. The germline V gene encodes CDR1 LNHDA and CDR2 SQIVND (reference sequence). Looking up the rest from reference TRBV19 and TRBJ1-4 gives the full variable domain: DGGITQSPKYLFRKEGQNVTLSCEQNLNHDAMYWYRQDPGQGLRLIYYSQIVNDFQKGDIAEGYSVSREKKESFPLTVTSAQKNPTAFYLCASSIKSRETKLFFGSGTQLSVL.

This rearrangement joins TRBV6-5 to TRBJ1-1, with D hard to call. Germline lookup yields CDR1 MNHEY and CDR2 SVGAGI. V lost 2 bases and J 1 base, leaving 8 bases between the germline ends. There are 14 residues in the CDR3. In nucleotides, the CDR3 is TGTGCCAGCAGTTACGCTACAGAGAACACTGAAGCTTTCTTT. Its translation is CASSYATENTEAFF.

Written as DNA, the CDR3 is TGTGCCAGCAGCAGCGACCGCTATGCGAATGAAAAACTGTTTTTT. Translated, it gives CASSSDRYANEKLFF. The rearrangement joins TRBV5-6 to TRBJ1-4, with unresolved D. This CDR3 is built from 15 residues. Germline assignment: CDR1 SGHDT and CDR2 YYEEEE. Trimming shortened V by 4 bases and J by 5 bases, and 15 bases separated the two germline ends.

This clone has just one count. The CDR3 spells CSVYSGRTRNTQYF. The CDR3 DNA is TGCAGCGTATATAGCGGGAGGACTAGGAATACGCAGTATTTT. The genes are TRBV29-1 and TRBJ2-3, with 10 positions matching TRBD2. The CDR3 covers 14 residues. Germline V gives CDR1 SQVTM, CDR2 ANQGSEA. V gave up 6 bases and J gave up 7 bases; unmatched junction bases: 10.

This chain joins TRBV12-3 or TRBV12-4 and TRBJ2-1; D not resolved. The V gene lost 8 bases and the J gene lost 2 bases, with 7 bases spanning the gap. The CDR3 length is 12 residues. The CDR3 is CASFQTYNEQFF. Written as DNA, the CDR3 is TGTGCCAGCTTTCAGACCTACAATGAGCAGTTCTTC.

V gene TRBV9 combines with J gene TRBJ2-1, with TRBD2 matching 12 bases. Germline-derived CDR1 and CDR2 are SGDLS and YYNGEE. The CDR3 is 16 residues long. Trimming cost V 4 bases and J 3 bases; bases outside gene matches: 5. The DNA for the CDR3 is TGTGCCAGCAGCCCCAGACTAGCGGGGGACTACAATGAGCAGTTCTTC. It encodes CASSPRLAGDYNEQFF.

V usage is TRBV3-1 (or the pseudogene TRBV3-2) and J usage is TRBJ2-2, with TRBD2 matching over 10 bases. Germline trimming cut 6 bases from V and 0 bases from J; bases unmatched to any gene: 13. Per the germline V gene, CDR1 is LGHDT and CDR2 is YNNKEL (reference sequence). This CDR3 has 19 amino acids. The CDR3 protein is CASSRAGLAINANTGELFF. In DNA, the CDR3 is TGTGCCAGCAGTCGAGCGGGACTAGCGATAAACGCGAACACCGGGGAGCTGTTTTTT.

This sequence joins TRBV27 and TRBJ1-1, with TRBD1 identical over 8 bases. CDR1 is MNHEY and CDR2 is SMNVEV in the germline V gene (reference sequence). The V segment lost 4 bases and the J segment 1 base; nucleotides outside the gene matches: 5. The CDR3 sequence is 15 residues long. The CDR3 DNA follows: TGTGCCAGCAGTTCCCCAGGGGGCCGGAACACTGAAGCTTTCTTT. Translated, it gives CASSSPGGRNTEAFF.

The chain employs TRBV12-5 and TRBJ1-3, with unresolved D. The germline gives CDR1 LGHNT, CDR2 FRNRAP. With 0 bases removed from V and 0 bases from J, the gap between germline ends came to 21 bases. The CDR3 consists of 20 residues. CDR3 in amino acids: CASGLVRAGSRTYSGNTIYF. The CDR3 bases are TGTGCTAGTGGTTTGGTACGAGCCGGCAGCAGGACTTACTCTGGAAACACCATATATTTT.

This clone occurred a few times. This sequence joins TRBV3-1 (or the pseudogene TRBV3-2) and TRBJ2-1; 11 nucleotides line up with TRBD2. From germline, CDR1 is LGHDT and CDR2 YNNKEL (reference sequence). The CDR3 is 19 amino acids. J lost 4 bases, V lost 0 bases, and 11 bases had no gene match. The DNA of the CDR3 is TGTGCCAGCAGCCAAGAATTAGCGGGGGGGCCTTTTAGATACAATGAGCAGTTCTTC. As protein: CASSQELAGGPFRYNEQFF.

The genes are TRBV2 and TRBJ1-2; the match to TRBD1 covers 10 bases. The J segment lost 8 bases and the V segment lost 8 bases, leaving 14 bases of the junction unmatched. CDR3 size: 15 residues. Germline V CDR1 and CDR2: SNHLY, FYNNEI. This CDR3 reads CASQGQGNKVQGYTF. DNA for the CDR3: TGTGCCAGCCAGGGACAGGGGAATAAAGTCCAGGGCTACACCTTC. Drawing the rest from reference TRBV2 and TRBJ1-2, the complete variable domain is EPEVTQTPSHQVTQMGQEVILRCVPISNHLYFYWYRQILGQKVEFLVSFYNNEISEKSEIFDDQFSVERPDGSNFTLKIRSTKLEDSAMYFCASQGQGNKVQGYTFGSGTRLTVV.

The V gene is TRBV25-1, the J gene TRBJ2-3; D is possibly TRBD2 (6 bases). The V gene's germline CDR1 is MGHDK and CDR2 SYGVNS. The CDR3 runs 15 residues. V was trimmed by 1 base and J by 5 bases, leaving 13 bases between them. The CDR3 DNA reads TGTGCCAGCAGTGAATTCGGGGACTTCTTAGATACGCAGTATTTT. It codes for CASSEFGDFLDTQYF.

The chain employs TRBV21-1 and TRBJ2-7; the table's TRBD1 call for D was not verified on the DNA. TRBV21-1 is classified as a pseudogene. There are 16 residues in the CDR3. CDR3 sequence (DNA): TGTGCCAGCAGCAACCCCAGGACAGGGATAATCCACGAGCAGTACGTC. This translates into CASSNPRTGIIHEQYV.

The chain has TRBV2 and TRBJ2-2, with 11 bases aligning to TRBD2. CDR1 and CDR2 from the germline V gene are SNHLY and FYNNEI. The CDR3 has 19 residues. Germline trimming cut 8 bases from V and 5 bases from J; bases unmatched to any gene: 19. DNA for the CDR3: TGTGCCAGCCAGCTCGACCGTAATAGCGGGAGGGCTCGGACCGGGGAGCTGTTTTTT. It yields the protein CASQLDRNSGRARTGELFF.